This T cell receptor beta chain was found in a study of cytomegalovirus exposure and HLA in healthy donors. PCR was performed using 60 Vbeta and 13 Jbeta primers. The method was immunoSEQ multiplex PCR; TCRdb's version includes in-frame clones alone and lacks a portion of them. This table holds 150,000 to 200,000 clones, about 80% found once. This clone was counted between two and nine times. V lost 10 bases, J lost 4 bases, and 14 bases lay in between. Germline CDR1 is SGHTA and CDR2 is FQGNSA. The CDR3 totals 13 residues. The source of this sequence is a woman in her 40s in good health and CMV-seronegative. The chain employs TRBV7-2 and TRBJ2-1, with D possibly matching TRBD2 (5 bases). Sequenced: PBMCs. The CDR3 DNA sequence: TGTGCCACAACTCTCCCGGGGTACAATGAGCAGTTCTTC. As protein: CATTLPGYNEQFF.